This T cell receptor (beta chain) was recovered during a study of vaccination effects on CD4 cells after COVID-19. On the study more broadly: Each well held 1.5 million to 2.5 million PBMC cultured with around 10 ug/ml peptides and roughly 10 IU/ml IL-2.

With regard to this clone: Its antigen is undetermined.

Cells that had been cultured for less than 13 days were the source of isolated CD4+ T cells. The person had PCR-confirmed SARS-CoV-2 infection between March and December 2020. Vaccination of participants consisted of two doses of either the BNT162b2 or mRNA-1273 vaccine. Deletions cut 9 bases from V and 5 bases from J, with 14 bases between. The germline CDR1 and CDR2 sequences are LNHDA and SQIVND (reference sequence). This CDR3 is 13 amino acids long. Measured with immunoSEQ multiplex PCR; TCRdb has only the in-frame clones, and not every one. The sample consists of fewer than 55,000 clones, 76% of them appearing once.

This sample comprised CD4+ T cells from PBMCs cultured without peptide, obtained after COVID-19 vaccination. The sequence derives from a human donor who had a prior SARS-CoV-2 infection. The chain uses TRBV19 and TRBJ2-4; D unclear. The chain's CDR3 is CASAADRQNIQYF. Written as DNA, the CDR3 is TGTGCCAGCGCGGCAGACCGTCAAAACATTCAGTACTTC.